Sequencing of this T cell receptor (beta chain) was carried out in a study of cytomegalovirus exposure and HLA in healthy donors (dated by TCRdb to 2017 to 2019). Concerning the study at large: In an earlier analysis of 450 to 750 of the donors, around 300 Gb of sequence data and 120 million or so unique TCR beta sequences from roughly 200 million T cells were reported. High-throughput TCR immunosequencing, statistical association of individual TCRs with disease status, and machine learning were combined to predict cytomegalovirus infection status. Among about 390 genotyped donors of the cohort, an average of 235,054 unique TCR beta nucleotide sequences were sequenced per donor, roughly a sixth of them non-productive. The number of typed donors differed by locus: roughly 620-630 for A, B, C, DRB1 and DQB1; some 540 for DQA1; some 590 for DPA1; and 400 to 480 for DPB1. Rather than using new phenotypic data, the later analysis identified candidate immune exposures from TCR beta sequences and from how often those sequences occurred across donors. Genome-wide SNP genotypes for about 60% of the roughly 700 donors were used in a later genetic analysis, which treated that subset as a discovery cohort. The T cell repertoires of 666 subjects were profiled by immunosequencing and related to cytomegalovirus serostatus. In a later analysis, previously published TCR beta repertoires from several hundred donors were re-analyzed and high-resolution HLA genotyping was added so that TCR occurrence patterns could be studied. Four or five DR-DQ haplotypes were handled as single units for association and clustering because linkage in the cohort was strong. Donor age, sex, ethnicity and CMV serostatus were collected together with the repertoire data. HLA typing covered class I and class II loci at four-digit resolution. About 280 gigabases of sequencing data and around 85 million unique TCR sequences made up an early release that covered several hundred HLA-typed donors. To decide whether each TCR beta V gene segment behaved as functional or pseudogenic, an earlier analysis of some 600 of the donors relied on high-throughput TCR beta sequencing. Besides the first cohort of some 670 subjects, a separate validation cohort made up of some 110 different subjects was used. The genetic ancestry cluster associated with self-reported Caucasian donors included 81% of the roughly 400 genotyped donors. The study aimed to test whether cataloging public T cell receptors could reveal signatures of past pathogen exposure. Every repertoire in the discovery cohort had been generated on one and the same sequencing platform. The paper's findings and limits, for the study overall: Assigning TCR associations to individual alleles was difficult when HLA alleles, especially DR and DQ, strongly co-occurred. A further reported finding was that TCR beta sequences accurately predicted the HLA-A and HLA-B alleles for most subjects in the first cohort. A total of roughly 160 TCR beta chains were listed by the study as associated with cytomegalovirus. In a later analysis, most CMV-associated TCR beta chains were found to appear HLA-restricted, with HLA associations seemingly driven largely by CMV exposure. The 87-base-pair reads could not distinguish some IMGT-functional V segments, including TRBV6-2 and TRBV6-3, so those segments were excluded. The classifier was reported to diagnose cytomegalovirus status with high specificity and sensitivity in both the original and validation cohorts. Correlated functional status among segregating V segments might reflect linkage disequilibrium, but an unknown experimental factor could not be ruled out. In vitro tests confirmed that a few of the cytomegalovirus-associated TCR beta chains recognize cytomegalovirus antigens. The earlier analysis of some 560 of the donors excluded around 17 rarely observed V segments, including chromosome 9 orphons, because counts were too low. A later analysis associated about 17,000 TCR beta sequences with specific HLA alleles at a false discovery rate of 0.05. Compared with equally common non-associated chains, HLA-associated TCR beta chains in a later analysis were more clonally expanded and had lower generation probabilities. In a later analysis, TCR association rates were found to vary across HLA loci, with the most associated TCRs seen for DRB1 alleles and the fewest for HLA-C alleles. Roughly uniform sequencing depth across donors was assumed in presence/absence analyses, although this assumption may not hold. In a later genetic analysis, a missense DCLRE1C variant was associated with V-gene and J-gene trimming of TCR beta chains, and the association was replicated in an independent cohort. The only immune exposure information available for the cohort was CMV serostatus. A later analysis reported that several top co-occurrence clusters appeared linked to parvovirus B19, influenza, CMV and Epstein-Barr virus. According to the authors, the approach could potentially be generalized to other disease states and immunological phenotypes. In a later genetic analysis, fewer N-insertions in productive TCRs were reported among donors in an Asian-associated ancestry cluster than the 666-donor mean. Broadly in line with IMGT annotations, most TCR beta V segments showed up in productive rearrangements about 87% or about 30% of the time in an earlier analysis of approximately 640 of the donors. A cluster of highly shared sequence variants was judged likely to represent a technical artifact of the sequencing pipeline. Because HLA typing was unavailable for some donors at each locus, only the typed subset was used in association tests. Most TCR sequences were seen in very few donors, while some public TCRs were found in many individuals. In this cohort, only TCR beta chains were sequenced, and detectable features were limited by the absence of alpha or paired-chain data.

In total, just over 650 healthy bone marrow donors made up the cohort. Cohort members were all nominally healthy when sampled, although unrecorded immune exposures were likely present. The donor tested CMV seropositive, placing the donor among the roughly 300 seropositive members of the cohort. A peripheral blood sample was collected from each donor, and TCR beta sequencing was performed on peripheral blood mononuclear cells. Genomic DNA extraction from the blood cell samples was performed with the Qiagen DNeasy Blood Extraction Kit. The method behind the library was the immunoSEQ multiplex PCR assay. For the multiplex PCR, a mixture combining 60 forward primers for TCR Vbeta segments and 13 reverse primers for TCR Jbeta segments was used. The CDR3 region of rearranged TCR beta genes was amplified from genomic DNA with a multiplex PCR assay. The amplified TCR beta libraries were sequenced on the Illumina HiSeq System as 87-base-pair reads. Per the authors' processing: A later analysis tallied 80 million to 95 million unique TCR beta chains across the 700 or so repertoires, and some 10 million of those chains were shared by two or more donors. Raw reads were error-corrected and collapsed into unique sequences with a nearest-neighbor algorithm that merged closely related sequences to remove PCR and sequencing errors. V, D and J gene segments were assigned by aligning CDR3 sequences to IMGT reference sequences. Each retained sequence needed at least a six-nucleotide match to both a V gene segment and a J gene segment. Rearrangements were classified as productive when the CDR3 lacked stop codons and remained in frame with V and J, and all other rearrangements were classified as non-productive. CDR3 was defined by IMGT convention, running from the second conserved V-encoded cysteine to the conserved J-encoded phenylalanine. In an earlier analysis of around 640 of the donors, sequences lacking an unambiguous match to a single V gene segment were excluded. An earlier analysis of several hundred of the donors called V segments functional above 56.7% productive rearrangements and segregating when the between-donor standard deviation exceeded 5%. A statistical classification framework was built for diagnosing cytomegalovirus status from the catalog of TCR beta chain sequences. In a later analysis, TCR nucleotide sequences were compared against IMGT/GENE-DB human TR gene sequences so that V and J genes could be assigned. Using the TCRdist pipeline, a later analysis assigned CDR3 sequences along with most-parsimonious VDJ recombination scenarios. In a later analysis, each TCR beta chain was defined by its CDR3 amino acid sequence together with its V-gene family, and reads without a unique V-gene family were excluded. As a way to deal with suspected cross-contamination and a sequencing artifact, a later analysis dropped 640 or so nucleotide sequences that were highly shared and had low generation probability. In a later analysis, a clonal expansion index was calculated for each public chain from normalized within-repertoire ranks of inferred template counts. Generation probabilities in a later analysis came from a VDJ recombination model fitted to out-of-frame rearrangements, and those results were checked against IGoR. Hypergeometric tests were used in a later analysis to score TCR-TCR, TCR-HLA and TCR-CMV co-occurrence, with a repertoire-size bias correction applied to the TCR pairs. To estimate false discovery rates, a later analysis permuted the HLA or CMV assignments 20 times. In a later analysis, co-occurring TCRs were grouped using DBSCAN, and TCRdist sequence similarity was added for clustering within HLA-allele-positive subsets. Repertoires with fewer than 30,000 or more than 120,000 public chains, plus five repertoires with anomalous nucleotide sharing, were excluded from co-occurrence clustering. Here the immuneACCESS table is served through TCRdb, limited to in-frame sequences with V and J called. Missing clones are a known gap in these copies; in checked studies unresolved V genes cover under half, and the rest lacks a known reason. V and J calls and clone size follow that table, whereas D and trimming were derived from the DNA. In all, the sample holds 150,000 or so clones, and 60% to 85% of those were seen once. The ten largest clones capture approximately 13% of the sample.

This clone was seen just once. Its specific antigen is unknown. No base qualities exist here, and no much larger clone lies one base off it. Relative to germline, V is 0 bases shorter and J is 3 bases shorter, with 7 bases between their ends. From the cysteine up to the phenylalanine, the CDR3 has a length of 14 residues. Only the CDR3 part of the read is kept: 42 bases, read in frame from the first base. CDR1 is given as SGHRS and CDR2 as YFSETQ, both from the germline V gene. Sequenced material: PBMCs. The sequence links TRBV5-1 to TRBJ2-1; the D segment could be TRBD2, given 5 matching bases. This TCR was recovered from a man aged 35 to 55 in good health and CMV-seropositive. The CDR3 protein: CASSLDGSYNEQFF. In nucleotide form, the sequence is TGCGCCAGCAGCTTGGATGGGAGCTACAATGAGCAGTTCTTC.